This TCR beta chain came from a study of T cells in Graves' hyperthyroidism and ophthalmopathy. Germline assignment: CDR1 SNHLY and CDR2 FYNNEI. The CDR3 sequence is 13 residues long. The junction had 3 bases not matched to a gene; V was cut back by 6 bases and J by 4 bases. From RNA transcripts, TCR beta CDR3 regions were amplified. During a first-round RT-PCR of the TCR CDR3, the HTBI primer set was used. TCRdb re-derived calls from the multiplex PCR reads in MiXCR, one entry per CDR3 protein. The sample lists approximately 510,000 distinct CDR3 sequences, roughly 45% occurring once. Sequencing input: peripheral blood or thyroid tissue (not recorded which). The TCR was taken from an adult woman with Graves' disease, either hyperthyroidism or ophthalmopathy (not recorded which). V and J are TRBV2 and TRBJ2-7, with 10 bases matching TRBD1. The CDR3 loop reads CASSGQGVYEQYF. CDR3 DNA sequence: TGTGCCAGCAGCGGACAGGGGGTTTACGAGCAGTACTTC.